The clone carrying this TCR beta chain was counted a single time. As yet, its antigen is unknown. The record originates from a study of T cells in localized non-small cell lung cancer. Trimming shortened V by 7 bases and J by 3 bases, and 15 bases separated the two germline ends. CDR3 length: 15 amino acids. Germline-derived CDR1 and CDR2 are SEHNR and FQNEAQ (reference sequence). General observations from the study: There was an association of higher blood T cell density with longer overall survival. Turning up in adjacent lung were a median roughly 50 of the top 100 tumor clones. Uninvolved adjacent lung had more T cell clonality than any other tissue, topping tumor.

Libraries were prepared by immunoSEQ multiplex PCR; TCRdb keeps only in-frame clonotypes and omits some of them. The table shows about 37,000 clones, with 80% to 95% occurring only once. The sequence derives from a female donor older than 55 with stage II lung adenocarcinoma. The sample was peripheral blood mononuclear cells, taken before any cancer treatment. The chain combines TRBV7-9 with TRBJ2-2; no clear D. The CDR3 bases are TGTGCCAGCACCCCCCCCGAAGAGGACACCGGGGAGCTGTTTTTT. Its protein is CASTPPEEDTGELFF.